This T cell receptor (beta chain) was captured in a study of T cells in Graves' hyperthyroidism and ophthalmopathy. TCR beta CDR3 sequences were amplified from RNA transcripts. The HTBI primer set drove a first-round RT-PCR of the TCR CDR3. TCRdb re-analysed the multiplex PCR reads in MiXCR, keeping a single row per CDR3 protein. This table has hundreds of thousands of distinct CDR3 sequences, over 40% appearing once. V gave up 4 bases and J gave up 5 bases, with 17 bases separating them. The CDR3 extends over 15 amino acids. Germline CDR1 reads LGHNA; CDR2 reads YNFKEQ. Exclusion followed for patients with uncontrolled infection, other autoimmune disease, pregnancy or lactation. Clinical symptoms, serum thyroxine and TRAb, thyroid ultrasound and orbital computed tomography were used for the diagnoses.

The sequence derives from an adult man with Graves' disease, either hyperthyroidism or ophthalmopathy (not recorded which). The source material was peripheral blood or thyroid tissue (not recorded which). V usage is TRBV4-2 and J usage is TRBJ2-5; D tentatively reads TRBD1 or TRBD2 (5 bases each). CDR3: CASSPIGDLPETQYF. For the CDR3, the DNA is TGTGCCAGCAGCCCCATCGGGGACCTCCCGGAGACCCAGTACTTC.